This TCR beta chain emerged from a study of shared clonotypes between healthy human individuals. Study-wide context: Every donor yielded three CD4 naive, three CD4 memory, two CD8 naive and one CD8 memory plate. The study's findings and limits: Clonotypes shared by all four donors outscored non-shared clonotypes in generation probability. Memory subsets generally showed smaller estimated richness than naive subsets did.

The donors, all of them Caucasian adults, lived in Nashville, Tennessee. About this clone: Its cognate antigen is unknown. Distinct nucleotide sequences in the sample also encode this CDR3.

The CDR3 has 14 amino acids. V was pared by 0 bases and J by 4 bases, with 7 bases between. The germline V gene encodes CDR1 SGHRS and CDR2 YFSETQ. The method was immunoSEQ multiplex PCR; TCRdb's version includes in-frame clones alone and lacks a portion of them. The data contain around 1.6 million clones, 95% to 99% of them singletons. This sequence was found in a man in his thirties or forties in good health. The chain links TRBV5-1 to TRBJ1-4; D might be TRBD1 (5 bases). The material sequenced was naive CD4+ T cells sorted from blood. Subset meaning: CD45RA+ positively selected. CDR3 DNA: TGCGCCAGCAGCTTGGAGCAGGGTAATGAAAAACTGTTTTTT. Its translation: CASSLEQGNEKLFF.